These T cell receptor beta chains were read from a single sample in a study of cytomegalovirus exposure and HLA in healthy donors. Clones were sequenced by immunoSEQ multiplex PCR, and TCRdb holds only the in-frame ones, with some missing. The sample lists about 160,000 clones, roughly 85% occurring once. Sequencing was carried out using PBMCs. These receptor sequences come from a man aged 40-49 years in good health and CMV-seronegative. The conserved cysteine and the conserved F or W are not part of the CDR3 here. Only some rows state a clone size, as once, few, many or a class for expanded clones.

v_gene	abundance	j_gene	CDR3aa
TRBV19	.	TRBJ2-7	ASRPGQGAYEQY
TRBV30	.	TRBJ1-5	ALQGESNQPQH
TRBV29-1	.	TRBJ1-2	SVEGQGGGYT
TRBV7-6	few	TRBJ2-7	ASSHKQGIGEQY
TRBV5-1	few	TRBJ2-7	ASSLGQGNYEQY
TRBV5-1	.	TRBJ2-5	ASSLALTKNQETQY
TRBV4-2	.	TRBJ1-1	ASSQDITPGTEAF
TRBV15	once	TRBJ2-3	ATSKGTSPDTQY
TRBV5-6	.	TRBJ2-5	ASSLAAGGWLETQY
TRBV6-5	once	TRBJ2-1	ASSYPGLAGGVEQF
TRBV11-2	.	TRBJ2-1	ASSRGLANEQF
TRBV27	.	TRBJ2-2	ASSLGGSLWELF
TRBV30	.	TRBJ2-5	AGGLAGGKTQY
TRBV10-3	.	TRBJ2-2	AIGTVNTGELF
TRBV19	.	TRBJ2-1	ASSIGGPDNEQF
TRBV4-2	.	TRBJ2-5	ASSQDDGRGRGTQY
TRBV5-1	.	TRBJ1-1	ASSPGGDGNTEAF
TRBV5-6	.	TRBJ2-3	ASSRTSGTDTQY
TRBV9	.	TRBJ1-2	ASSVEGLSGYT
TRBV28	.	TRBJ2-2	ASSPGQGRGTGELF
TRBV7-2	.	TRBJ2-7	ASSTGIGGPYEQC
TRBV7-8	.	TRBJ2-7	ASSLAGVGAGTYEQY
TRBV7-8	.	TRBJ2-5	ASSLGIQGVYQETQY
TRBV5-1	few	TRBJ2-3	ASSLETGSTDTQY
TRBV29-1	few	TRBJ1-1	SVINTEAF
TRBV7-9	.	TRBJ1-3	ASSAQRNTIY
TRBV7-8	few	TRBJ2-7	ASSLGRTGYEQY
TRBV6-1	.	TRBJ2-2	ASSLDPTGELF
TRBV2	.	TRBJ2-5	ASSGRETQY
TRBV9	.	TRBJ2-1	ASSVSGSVAEQF
TRBV7-9	few	TRBJ2-2	ASSSQTSGSDTGELF
TRBV6-5	.	TRBJ2-7	ASSLMRKRAYEQY
TRBV6-5	.	TRBJ1-6	ASSSGTENSPLH
TRBV5-1	few	TRBJ2-2	ASRSSGSSGELF
TRBV27	.	TRBJ2-7	ARGLAGSEQY
TRBV5-4	.	TRBJ2-1	ASSPGGLGSYNEQF
TRBV27	.	TRBJ2-1	ASSLSAASYNEQF
TRBV19	.	TRBJ2-1	ATKLGLAGGNEQF
TRBV27	.	TRBJ2-7	ASSLREGDEQY
TRBV28	.	TRBJ2-7	ATQTTGGSYEQY
TRBV5-1	.	TRBJ2-5	ASSDRGRQETQY
TRBV7-9	.	TRBJ2-2	ASSSGTSIGELF
TRBV5-1	.	TRBJ1-3	ASRVQGTGNTIY
TRBV7-2	few	TRBJ1-4	ASSLAPQGYEKLF
TRBV5-4	.	TRBJ2-5	ASSRGQGRQETQY
TRBV10-3	.	TRBJ2-7	ATAPGQGNEQY
TRBV10-3	few	TRBJ2-1	AISESQGKEEQF
TRBV18	.	TRBJ2-1	ASSPDRVGEQF
TRBV11-2	.	TRBJ1-1	ASSQRGGGTEAF
TRBV4-2	.	TRBJ2-5	ASSLGGTQY